The 21 T cell receptor beta chains given below trace back to one sample, sequenced in a study of CD8+ T cells in alopecia areata. Treatment noted: oral pan-JAK inhibitor, 5-10 mg twice daily. Extracted from the samples, RNA was reverse transcribed into cDNA to serve as the sequencing template. Using immunoSEQ multiplex PCR, the repertoire was profiled, and TCRdb retains in-frame clones only, with some absent. The sample records approximately 200,000 clones, 45% to 75% being singletons. Sequenced here: CD4+ T cells sorted from blood, sampled at week 4, from a patient treated with tofacitinib. These receptors were taken from a human donor with alopecia areata.

The chain employs TRBV30 and TRBJ2-2; a weak D match, TRBD2 (6 bases). From germline, CDR1 is GTSNPN and CDR2 SVGIG (reference sequence). The CDR3 sequence is 16 residues long. V dropped 0 bases and J dropped 0 bases, with 11 bases sitting between them. CDR3 in DNA: TGTGCCTGGAGTGTACGGGGACTTGCGAACACCGGGGAGCTGTTTTTT. Encoded protein: CAWSVRGLANTGELFF.

The genes are TRBV29-1 and TRBJ2-2; TRBD2 matches at 7 bases. Looked up from germline, CDR1 is SQVTM and CDR2 is ANQGSEA. V gave up 0 bases and J gave up 6 bases; unmatched junction bases: 7. The CDR3 consists of 15 residues. This chain's CDR3 is CSVEESGIWAGELFF. CDR3 DNA sequence: TGCAGCGTTGAAGAGAGCGGGATATGGGCCGGGGAGCTGTTTTTT.

The CDR3 DNA follows: TGTGCCAGCAGCTTATATAGCGGGAGCGGCCCCTACGAGCAGTACTTC. Its protein is CASSLYSGSGPYEQYF. The gene calls are TRBV7-2 and TRBJ2-7, with TRBD2 matching 9 bases. This CDR3 region has 16 residues. V dropped 2 bases and J dropped 2; count of bases not matched to a gene: 7. Germline V CDR1 and CDR2: SGHTA, FQGNSA.

This chain joins TRBV30 and TRBJ1-3, with no clear D. Germline V lookup: CDR1 GTSNPN, CDR2 SVGIG (reference sequence). V was cut by 3 bases and J by 3 bases, with 9 bases left in between. CDR3 length equals 13 residues. CDR3: CAWSPLNGNTIYF. CDR3 in DNA: TGTGCCTGGAGCCCCCTGAATGGAAACACCATATATTTT. Using reference TRBV30 and TRBJ1-3 for the parts outside the CDR3, the full variable domain is SQTIHQWPATLVQPVGSPLSLECTVEGTSNPNLYWYRQAAGRGLQLLFYSVGIGQISSEVPQNLSASRPQDRQFILSSKKLLLSDSGFYLCAWSPLNGNTIYFGEGSWLTVV.

The rearrangement joins TRBV2 to TRBJ2-1, with TRBD1 matching over 8 bases. The V gene's germline CDR1 is SNHLY and CDR2 FYNNEI. The CDR3 consists of 15 residues. The ends lost 6 bases at V and 4 bases at J; junction bases unmatched: 8. The CDR3 bases are TGTGCCAGCAGCTATGACAGGGGTTCATACAATGAGCAGTTCTTC. This codes for CASSYDRGSYNEQFF.

The chain is built from TRBV2 and TRBJ2-3; weak D call: TRBD1 (6 bases). Per the germline V gene, CDR1 is SNHLY and CDR2 is FYNNEI. This CDR3 has 14 residues. V gave up 8 bases and J gave up 7 bases, with 19 bases separating them. CDR3 nucleotides: TGTGCCAGCCAGATTACAGGGTCCTTTCATACGCAGTATTTT. It yields the protein CASQITGSFHTQYF.

Note on this clone: Other nucleotide sequences from this sample produce the same CDR3. The V and J genes are TRBV29-1 and TRBJ1-1, with D unclear. Germline V CDR1 and CDR2: SQVTM, ANQGSEA. V was pared by 1 base and J by 0 bases, with 6 bases between. This CDR3 is 13 amino acids long. Written as DNA, the CDR3 is TGCAGCGTTGAAGGCAGGATGAACACTGAAGCTTTCTTT. Protein: CSVEGRMNTEAFF.

Ten or more counts support this clone. The V gene is TRBV6-6, the J gene TRBJ2-7; 11 nucleotides match TRBD2. This CDR3 has 14 amino acids. Germline V gene sequence: CDR1 MNHNY, CDR2 SVGAGI (reference sequence). With V trimmed by 7 bases and J by 6 bases, 8 bases remained unmatched. CDR3 sequence (DNA): TGTGCCAGCAATACACTAGCGGGAGAAAGCGAGCAGTACTTC. Amino acid sequence: CASNTLAGESEQYF.

The V call is TRBV7-9, the J call TRBJ2-1; no clear D. The V end was cut by 0 bases, the J end by 10 bases, with 4 bases between. CDR1 and CDR2 from the germline V gene are SEHNR and FQNEAQ (reference sequence). This CDR3 spans 11 amino acids. The chain's CDR3 is CASSLAGEQFF. CDR3 sequence (DNA): TGTGCCAGCAGCTTAGCCGGCGAGCAGTTCTTC. Variable domain in full (rest from reference TRBV7-9 and TRBJ2-1): DTGVSQNPRHKITKRGQNVTFRCDPISEHNRLYWYRQTLGQGPEFLTYFQNEAQLEKSRLLSDRFSAERPKGSFSTLEIQRTEQGDSAMYLCASSLAGEQFFGPGTRLTVL.

The gene calls are TRBV18 and TRBJ2-1, with TRBD2 as a possible D gene (5 bases). V lost 3 bases and J lost 4, with 13 bases in between. Germline V gene data show CDR1 as KGHSH and CDR2 as LQKENI. This CDR3 comprises 15 residues. This chain's CDR3 is CASSPIEGGYNEQFF. The CDR3 coding sequence is TGTGCCAGCTCACCTATAGAGGGCGGTTACAATGAGCAGTTCTTC. Full variable domain (remainder filled in from reference TRBV18 and TRBJ2-1): NAGVMQNPRHLVRRRGQEARLRCSPMKGHSHVYWYRQLPEEGLKFMVYLQKENIIDESGMPKERFSAEFPKEGPSILRIQQVVRGDSAAYFCASSPIEGGYNEQFFGPGTRLTVL.

This clone appeared a few times. This rearrangement joins TRBV14 to TRBJ2-6; D call uncertain. The CDR3 extends over 14 amino acids. The V gene lost 4 bases and the J gene lost 0 bases, with 4 bases spanning the gap. Germline V gene sequence: CDR1 SGHDN, CDR2 FVKESK. This CDR3 reads CASSPPSGANVLTF. The CDR3 nucleotides are TGTGCCAGCAGCCCACCCTCTGGGGCCAACGTCCTGACTTTC.

This clone was counted only a few times. The chain couples TRBV29-1 to TRBJ1-2, with D perhaps TRBD1 (5 bases). This CDR3 spans 15 amino acids. Germline CDR1 SQVTM, CDR2 ANQGSEA. The V end lost 7 bases, the J end lost 6 bases, and 24 bases lay between the germline ends. The CDR3, as DNA: TGCAGCGCCGGGTCAGGGCGTCTTCTCGGTCATGGCTACACCTTC. It codes for CSAGSGRLLGHGYTF.

The table lists this clone with a few counts. This chain uses TRBV29-1 with TRBJ2-6, with a tentative D call TRBD1 (6 bases). V was pared by 5 bases and J by 4 bases, with 15 bases between. The CDR3 runs to 15 residues. Looked up from germline, CDR1 is SQVTM and CDR2 is ANQGSEA. The DNA of the CDR3 is TGCAGCGTTCAGGGGCAGGGAGCCGGGGCCAACGTCCTGACTTTC. It translates to CSVQGQGAGANVLTF. Combining the CDR3 with reference TRBV29-1 and TRBJ2-6 gives the whole variable domain SAVISQKPSRDICQRGTSLTIQCQVDSQVTMMFWYRQQPGQSLTLIATANQGSEATYESGFVIDKFPISRPNLTFSTLTVSNMSPEDSSIYLCSVQGQGAGANVLTFGAGSRLTVL.

The chain recombines TRBV6-1 with TRBJ2-1; 8 bases line up with TRBD1. CDR1 and CDR2 (germline): MNHNS, SASEGT. There are 14 residues in the CDR3. The junction had 10 bases not matched to a gene; V was cut back by 2 bases and J by 13 bases. CDR3 nucleotide sequence: TGTGCCAGCAGTGAATACGGCCAGGGACAGGTACAGTTCTTC. Protein product: CASSEYGQGQVQFF.

This chain links TRBV2 with TRBJ2-6; possibly TRBD2 for D (6 bases). The V gene lost 4 bases and the J gene lost 4 bases, with 8 bases spanning the gap. The length of the CDR3 is 14 residues. The V gene's germline CDR1 is SNHLY and CDR2 FYNNEI. The CDR3 loop reads CASSGRGGANVLTF. In nucleotides, the CDR3 is TGTGCCAGCAGTGGGCGGGGAGGGGCCAACGTCCTGACTTTC.

The chain employs TRBV29-1 and TRBJ1-1; 7 positions match TRBD1. The CDR3 spans 14 residues. V lost 7 bases to trimming and J lost 1 base; unmatched junction nucleotides: 9. CDR1 is SQVTM and CDR2 is ANQGSEA in the germline V gene. In DNA form, the CDR3 reads TGCAGCGGGGAAGGAGGGACAGAGAACACTGAAGCTTTCTTT. Its translation is CSGEGGTENTEAFF.

This rearrangement joins TRBV28 to TRBJ1-1; 10 positions match TRBD1. This CDR3 spans 12 amino acids. Germline loops: CDR1 MDHEN, CDR2 SYDVKM. The J segment lost 12 bases and the V segment lost 5 bases, leaving 6 bases of the junction unmatched. In DNA, the CDR3 is TGTGCCAGCAGTCCCCGGGACAGGGGATCTTTCTTT. It codes for CASSPRDRGSFF.

The V gene is TRBV5-6, the J gene TRBJ1-5; 9 positions match TRBD1. The CDR3 is 16 residues long. Germline loops: CDR1 SGHDT, CDR2 YYEEEE. The V gene end was trimmed by 4 bases and the J gene end by 5 bases; junction bases not matched to a gene: 10. CDR3 in amino acids: CASSRGRDRVYQPQHF. The CDR3 nucleotides are TGTGCCAGCAGCCGTGGCCGGGACAGGGTTTATCAGCCCCAGCATTTT.

The rearrangement joins TRBV30 to TRBJ2-5; D is unclear. CDR3 size: 10 residues. Trimming took 4 bases from V and 4 from J, leaving 4 bases between them. Germline V gives CDR1 GTSNPN, CDR2 SVGIG (reference sequence). In DNA form, the CDR3 reads TGTGCCTGGAAAGGAGAGACCCAGTACTTC. It translates to CAWKGETQYF.

Here the CDR3 reads CASSPPGLVGGTQYF. The CDR3 region has the DNA TGTGCCAGCAGCCCACCGGGCCTAGTGGGAGGTACGCAGTATTTT. The rearrangement links TRBV7-9 to TRBJ2-3; TRBD2 might be the D (6 bases). CDR3 length: 15 amino acids. The germline CDR1 and CDR2 sequences are SEHNR and FQNEAQ (reference sequence). Trimming left V 5 bases short and J 8 bases short, with 20 bases between.

CDR3 in amino acids: CASSLSTSQPQHF. The CDR3 DNA sequence: TGTGCCAGCAGTCTATCGACCAGCCAGCCCCAGCATTTT. The chain recombines TRBV28 with TRBJ1-5; D gene ambiguous. The V gene's germline CDR1 is MDHEN and CDR2 SYDVKM. This CDR3 is built from 13 residues. The V end was cut by 5 bases, the J end by 7 bases, with 12 bases between.